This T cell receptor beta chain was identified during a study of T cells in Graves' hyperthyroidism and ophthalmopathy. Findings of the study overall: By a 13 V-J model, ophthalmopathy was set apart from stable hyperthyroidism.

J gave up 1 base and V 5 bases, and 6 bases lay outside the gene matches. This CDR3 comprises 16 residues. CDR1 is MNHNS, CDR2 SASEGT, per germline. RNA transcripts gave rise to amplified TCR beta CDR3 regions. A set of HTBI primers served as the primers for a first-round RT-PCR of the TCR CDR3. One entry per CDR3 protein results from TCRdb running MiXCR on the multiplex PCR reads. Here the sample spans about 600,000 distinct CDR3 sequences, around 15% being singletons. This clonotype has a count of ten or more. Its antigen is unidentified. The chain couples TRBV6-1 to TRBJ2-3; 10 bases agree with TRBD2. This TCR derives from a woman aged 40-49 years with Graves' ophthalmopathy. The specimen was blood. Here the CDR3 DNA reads TGTGCCAGCAGTCCAGCGGGGGGGCTTGGCACAGATACGCAGTATTTT. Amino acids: CASSPAGGLGTDTQYF.